Listed below are T cell receptor beta chains from one sample, sequenced in a study of T-cell reconstitution after alpha-beta-depleted transplantation in children. TCRdb itself ran the PCR reads through MiXCR, one entry per CDR3 protein. The sample carries about 510,000 distinct CDR3 sequences, 10% to 12% recorded once. The source was PBMCs, mostly from graft donor cells, collected 180 days after TCRalphabeta/CD19-depleted stem cell transplant. Receptors were obtained from a female patient aged 2 to 10 who had a stem cell transplant for aplastic anemia, so the T cells may come from the graft donor. Both conserved end residues are part of each CDR3. Fields, in order: V gene, clone size, D gene, J gene, CDR3 DNA, CDR3 protein. The D gene is left open where the match is weak. Clone size, where shown, is once, few, many, or a class for clones that have expanded.

V gene: TRBV7-2
clone size: few
D gene: -
J gene: TRBJ2-1
CDR3 DNA: TGTGCCAGCAGCTTCAGGACGGTTAATGAGCAGTTCTTC
CDR3 protein: CASSFRTVNEQFF

V gene: TRBV7-9
clone size: -
D gene: -
J gene: TRBJ2-5
CDR3 DNA: TGTGCCAGCAGCCAAGGCGGTCAGACCCAGTACTTC
CDR3 protein: CASSQGGQTQYF

V gene: TRBV9
clone size: few
D gene: -
J gene: TRBJ2-1
CDR3 DNA: TGTGCCAGCAGCGTATTGGGAAGGTTATACAATGAGCAGTTCTTC
CDR3 protein: CASSVLGRLYNEQFF

V gene: TRBV6-1
clone size: -
D gene: TRBD1
J gene: TRBJ2-2
CDR3 DNA: TGTGCCAGCGACTGGAACAAGACAGGGTCTGTCACCGGGGAGCTGTTTTTT
CDR3 protein: CASDWNKTGSVTGELFF

V gene: TRBV6-5
clone size: -
D gene: -
J gene: TRBJ1-2
CDR3 DNA: TGTGCCAGCAGTTACACGGGAATGGGCCAGCAAATCTATGGCTACACCTTC
CDR3 protein: CASSYTGMGQQIYGYTF

V gene: TRBV4-3
clone size: few
D gene: -
J gene: TRBJ2-7
CDR3 DNA: TGCGCCAGCAGCCAAGGGTTGGGAGTTTACGAGCAGTACTTC
CDR3 protein: CASSQGLGVYEQYF

V gene: TRBV12-3/TRBV12-4
clone size: many
D gene: -
J gene: TRBJ2-5
CDR3 DNA: TGTGCCAGCACCAAAAGGGGGGGAGAGACCCAGTACTTC
CDR3 protein: CASTKRGGETQYF

V gene: TRBV12-3/TRBV12-4
clone size: -
D gene: -
J gene: TRBJ2-1
CDR3 DNA: TGTGCCAGCAGCATAAACGACAATGAGCAGTTCTTC
CDR3 protein: CASSINDNEQFF

V gene: TRBV7-2
clone size: few
D gene: TRBD1
J gene: TRBJ1-4
CDR3 DNA: TGTGCCAGCAGCTCACAGGTCCGGACAGGAACTAATGAAAAACTGTTTTTT
CDR3 protein: CASSSQVRTGTNEKLFF

V gene: TRBV20-1
clone size: few
D gene: -
J gene: TRBJ2-1
CDR3 DNA: TGCAGTGCTAGAGAGGGGGCCTCCTACAATGAGCAGTTCTTC
CDR3 protein: CSAREGASYNEQFF

V gene: TRBV4-2
clone size: -
D gene: TRBD2
J gene: TRBJ2-7
CDR3 DNA: TGTGCCAGCAGCCAAGCGAGGGGCGGGAGACCCCACGAGCAGTACTTC
CDR3 protein: CASSQARGGRPHEQYF

V gene: TRBV7-2
clone size: -
D gene: TRBD1
J gene: TRBJ2-7
CDR3 DNA: TGTGCCAGCAGCTTCGGACAGGGGGCGAACGAGCAGTACTTC
CDR3 protein: CASSFGQGANEQYF

V gene: TRBV20-1
clone size: -
D gene: -
J gene: TRBJ2-5
CDR3 DNA: TGCAGTGCTAGAGATCCCCTCAGCCGGGCCGGGGAGACCCAGTACTTC
CDR3 protein: CSARDPLSRAGETQYF

V gene: TRBV4-3
clone size: -
D gene: -
J gene: TRBJ2-3
CDR3 DNA: TGCGCCAGCAGCCAAGATATAATCGTTAGTGGGGGGGGGCCAGATACGCAGTATTTT
CDR3 protein: CASSQDIIVSGGGPDTQYF

V gene: TRBV3-1
clone size: -
D gene: -
J gene: TRBJ2-1
CDR3 DNA: TGTGCCAGCAGCCAAGGGCCCAGTGAGCAGTTCTTC
CDR3 protein: CASSQGPSEQFF

V gene: TRBV9
clone size: many
D gene: -
J gene: TRBJ1-6
CDR3 DNA: TGTGCCAGCAGCGTAGCAGGGGACATCAGATCACCCCTCCACTTT
CDR3 protein: CASSVAGDIRSPLHF

V gene: TRBV28
clone size: -
D gene: -
J gene: TRBJ2-4
CDR3 DNA: TGTGCCTCGAAACAGAACATTCAGTACTTC
CDR3 protein: CASKQNIQYF

V gene: TRBV29-1
clone size: few
D gene: -
J gene: TRBJ2-1
CDR3 DNA: TGCAGCGTTGAAGGACGAGGAGGGGGCGGCAATGAGCAGTTCTTC
CDR3 protein: CSVEGRGGGGNEQFF

V gene: TRBV6-1
clone size: few
D gene: -
J gene: TRBJ2-4
CDR3 DNA: TGTGCCAGCAGGCGAGACAGTGCCAAAAACATTCAGTACTTC
CDR3 protein: CASRRDSAKNIQYF

V gene: TRBV6-1
clone size: -
D gene: -
J gene: TRBJ2-1
CDR3 DNA: TGTGCCAGCAGTGAAGATTTAGGACGCCACTCCTACAATGAGCAGTTCTTC
CDR3 protein: CASSEDLGRHSYNEQFF

V gene: TRBV21-1
clone size: -
D gene: -
J gene: TRBJ1-5
CDR3 DNA: TGTGCCAGGATTTCTGTAAAGGGATACGGCAATCAGCCCCAGCATTTT
CDR3 protein: CARISVKGYGNQPQHF

V gene: TRBV10-3
clone size: few
D gene: TRBD2
J gene: TRBJ2-3
CDR3 DNA: TGTGCCATCAGTGAACGCGGGGGGGACGGGGATACGCAGTATTTT
CDR3 protein: CAISERGGDGDTQYF

V gene: TRBV6-2/TRBV6-3
clone size: few
D gene: -
J gene: TRBJ2-5
CDR3 DNA: TGTGCCAGCAGTTACTGGAGTTCAGAGACCCAGTACTTC
CDR3 protein: CASSYWSSETQYF

V gene: TRBV27
clone size: many
D gene: -
J gene: TRBJ2-1
CDR3 DNA: TGTGCCAGCAGTTTAGTGGCTTCCGGCTACAATGAGCAGTTCTTC
CDR3 protein: CASSLVASGYNEQFF

V gene: TRBV27
clone size: few
D gene: -
J gene: TRBJ2-3
CDR3 DNA: TGTGCCAGCAGTTTATTGGGGGTCTCTCCCACAGATACGCAGTATTTT
CDR3 protein: CASSLLGVSPTDTQYF

V gene: TRBV11-3
clone size: few
D gene: -
J gene: TRBJ2-1
CDR3 DNA: TGTGCCAGCAGCTCGATCGGGAACAATGAGCAGTTCTTC
CDR3 protein: CASSSIGNNEQFF

V gene: TRBV7-2
clone size: few
D gene: -
J gene: TRBJ2-1
CDR3 DNA: TGTGCCAGCAGCCCCCGGGACATCTATGAGCAGTTCTTC
CDR3 protein: CASSPRDIYEQFF

V gene: TRBV20-1
clone size: few
D gene: TRBD1
J gene: TRBJ2-2
CDR3 DNA: TGCAGTGCTAGTTACCGGGACAGGCGGGCCGGGGAGCTGTTTTTT
CDR3 protein: CSASYRDRRAGELFF

V gene: TRBV6-1
clone size: few
D gene: -
J gene: TRBJ2-2
CDR3 DNA: TGTGCCAGCATAGGATCCGACACCGGGGAGCTGTTTTTT
CDR3 protein: CASIGSDTGELFF

V gene: TRBV9
clone size: -
D gene: TRBD2
J gene: TRBJ2-3
CDR3 DNA: TGTGCCAGCAGCGCCGGTAGGACTAGCGGGAGGACCCGGGATACGCAGTATTTT
CDR3 protein: CASSAGRTSGRTRDTQYF

V gene: TRBV4-1
clone size: many
D gene: -
J gene: TRBJ2-2
CDR3 DNA: TGCGCCAGCAGCCATGACGGCACCGGGGAGCTGTTTTTT
CDR3 protein: CASSHDGTGELFF

V gene: TRBV12-3/TRBV12-4
clone size: -
D gene: -
J gene: TRBJ2-1
CDR3 DNA: TGTGCCAGCACCCTCCTCTGGCTACGCAATGAGCAGTTCTTC
CDR3 protein: CASTLLWLRNEQFF

V gene: TRBV29-1
clone size: few
D gene: TRBD2
J gene: TRBJ2-2
CDR3 DNA: TGCAGCGTATCTAGCGGGTACGGCGGGGAGCTGTTTTTT
CDR3 protein: CSVSSGYGGELFF

V gene: TRBV11-2
clone size: few
D gene: TRBD2
J gene: TRBJ2-2
CDR3 DNA: TGTGCCAGCAGCTTAGTTCTTGGTAGCGGGTCCCCCGGGGAGCTGTTTTTT
CDR3 protein: CASSLVLGSGSPGELFF

V gene: TRBV7-2
clone size: few
D gene: TRBD2
J gene: TRBJ2-5
CDR3 DNA: TGTGCCAGCTCAAAGACTAGCGGGAAGGGGGAGACCCAGTACTTC
CDR3 protein: CASSKTSGKGETQYF

V gene: TRBV21-1
clone size: -
D gene: -
J gene: TRBJ2-7
CDR3 DNA: TGTGCCAGACAGGGTCAGGGCTCCTACGAGCAGTACTTC
CDR3 protein: CARQGQGSYEQYF

V gene: TRBV29-1
clone size: few
D gene: TRBD2
J gene: TRBJ2-1
CDR3 DNA: TGCAGCGCCCAAGGACTAGCGGGAGAATACAATGAGCAGTTCTTC
CDR3 protein: CSAQGLAGEYNEQFF

V gene: TRBV12-3/TRBV12-4
clone size: -
D gene: TRBD2
J gene: TRBJ2-2
CDR3 DNA: TGTGCCAGCGGACTAGCGGGAGGTAGAACCGGGGAGCTGTTTTTT
CDR3 protein: CASGLAGGRTGELFF

V gene: TRBV24-1
clone size: few
D gene: -
J gene: TRBJ2-1
CDR3 DNA: TGTGCCACCGGCGGGGCGAGGAGCTCCTACAATGAGCAGTTCTTC
CDR3 protein: CATGGARSSYNEQFF

V gene: TRBV3-1
clone size: -
D gene: -
J gene: TRBJ2-6
CDR3 DNA: TGTGCCAGCAGCCGTTACAGCCATTGGAGCTCTGGGGCCAACGTCCTGACTTTC
CDR3 protein: CASSRYSHWSSGANVLTF

V gene: TRBV20-1
clone size: -
D gene: TRBD2
J gene: TRBJ2-1
CDR3 DNA: TGCAGTGCCCTGACAGCGGGAGGGCCTCCCGGTGAGCAGTTCTTC
CDR3 protein: CSALTAGGPPGEQFF

V gene: TRBV6-2/TRBV6-3
clone size: many
D gene: -
J gene: TRBJ2-1
CDR3 DNA: TGTGCCAGCAGTGACCCGAGGGCAGGTGAGCAGTTCTTC
CDR3 protein: CASSDPRAGEQFF

V gene: TRBV2
clone size: -
D gene: -
J gene: TRBJ1-1
CDR3 DNA: TGTGCCAGCAACGACAGGTCTGAAGCTTTCTTT
CDR3 protein: CASNDRSEAFF

V gene: TRBV12-3/TRBV12-4
clone size: few
D gene: -
J gene: TRBJ1-2
CDR3 DNA: TGTGCCAGCAGTTTAGTTAACACCTACTATGGCTACACCTTC
CDR3 protein: CASSLVNTYYGYTF

V gene: TRBV5-1
clone size: few
D gene: -
J gene: TRBJ1-6
CDR3 DNA: TGCGCCAGCAGTACAGGGAATTCACCCCTCCACTTT
CDR3 protein: CASSTGNSPLHF

V gene: TRBV27
clone size: few
D gene: -
J gene: TRBJ1-6
CDR3 DNA: TGTGCCAGCAGTTTATGGGGGAGCTCCTATAATTCACCCCTCCACTTT
CDR3 protein: CASSLWGSSYNSPLHF